Shown below are 13 T cell receptor beta chains from a single sample sequenced in a study of T cell responses to AZD1222 COVID-19 vaccine. Generated by immunoSEQ multiplex PCR, the TCRdb table keeps only in-frame clones and is missing some. The table includes 130,000 or so clones, 70% to 90% detected once. Material: peripheral blood, obtained on day 0 of AZD1222 vaccination. These receptors were taken from an adult in good health.

CDR3 protein: CASSSGTGHSYEQYF. In DNA, the CDR3 is TGTGCCAGCAGCTCCGGGACAGGTCACTCCTACGAGCAGTACTTC. This rearrangement joins TRBV5-5 to TRBJ2-7, with TRBD1 matching over 8 bases. This CDR3 is built from 15 residues. V lost 3 bases and J lost 0; bases outside the gene matches: 5. CDR1 is SGHKS, CDR2 YYEKEE, per germline (reference sequence).

This sequence joins TRBV6-5 and TRBJ2-2; 7 bases match TRBD1. Germline V lookup: CDR1 MNHEY, CDR2 SVGAGI. The CDR3 totals 15 residues. The junction had 9 bases not matched to a gene; V was cut back by 6 bases and J by 5 bases. The CDR3 DNA reads TGTGCCAGCAGCCGAGGGGGCGCGAGGACCGGGGAGCTGTTTTTT. Translating gives CASSRGGARTGELFF.

This sequence joins TRBV19 and TRBJ2-7, with a weak D call TRBD2 (6 bases). This CDR3 region has 12 residues. The V end was cut by 3 bases, the J end by 3 bases, with 6 bases between. Per germline, CDR1 LNHDA and CDR2 SQIVND (reference sequence). This CDR3 reads CASSMRGYEQYF. In DNA form, the CDR3 reads TGTGCCAGTAGTATGCGGGGCTACGAGCAGTACTTC.

This sequence joins TRBV27 and TRBJ2-7, with 8 bases aligning to TRBD2. V lost 4 bases and J lost 5; bases outside the gene matches: 10. Germline loops: CDR1 MNHEY, CDR2 SMNVEV (reference sequence). The CDR3 sequence is 15 residues long. The CDR3 coding sequence is TGTGCCAGCAGTTCCTTGGGACTAGTTGAACACGAGCAGTACTTC. Translation gives CASSSLGLVEHEQYF.

This sequence joins TRBV6-4 and TRBJ1-5; D is perhaps TRBD1 (5 bases). The germline V gene encodes CDR1 MRHNA and CDR2 SNTAGT. The CDR3 has 14 residues. The V end lost 6 bases, the J end lost 3 bases, and 12 bases lay between the germline ends. CDR3 DNA: TGTGCCAGCAGCCCCGGGGGATTCAATCAGCCCCAGCATTTT. Its protein is CASSPGGFNQPQHF.

This clone appeared many times. The V call is TRBV3-1 (or the pseudogene TRBV3-2), the J call TRBJ2-1; no reliable D call. V gave up 1 base and J gave up 6 bases, with 7 bases separating them. The CDR3 length is 13 residues. Germline CDR1 reads LGHDT; CDR2 reads YNNKEL (reference sequence). DNA of the CDR3: TGTGCCAGCAGCCAAGGGGCCGGCAATGAGCAGTTCTTC. This encodes CASSQGAGNEQFF.

V and J are TRBV7-8 and TRBJ2-5; perhaps TRBD2 as D (6 bases). Deletions cut 5 bases from V and 4 bases from J, with 11 bases between. CDR1 is SGHVS and CDR2 is FQNEAQ in the germline V gene. CDR3 size: 13 residues. CDR3 sequence (DNA): TGTGCCAGCAGCCTTGCGGGGAGAGAGACCCAGTACTTC. The encoded protein is CASSLAGRETQYF. Drawing the rest from reference TRBV7-8 and TRBJ2-5, the complete variable domain is GAGVSQSPRYKVAKRGQDVALRCDPISGHVSLFWYQQALGQGPEFLTYFQNEAQLDKSGLPSDRFFAERPEGSVSTLKIQRTQQEDSAVYLCASSLAGRETQYFGPGTRLLVL.

This chain links TRBV7-2 with TRBJ2-7; TRBD2 aligns across 11 bases. Germline-derived CDR1 and CDR2 are SGHTA and FQGNSA. The trim removed 0 bases at V and 2 bases at J, leaving 3 bases unmatched. CDR3 length: 16 amino acids. CDR3 residues: CASSLAGTSGTYEQYF. The CDR3 DNA sequence: TGTGCCAGCAGCTTAGCCGGGACTAGCGGTACCTACGAGCAGTACTTC.

On this clone: Additional DNA sequences in this sample encode the identical CDR3. The rearrangement joins TRBV3-1 (or the pseudogene TRBV3-2) to TRBJ2-2; D unresolved. The germline gives CDR1 LGHDT, CDR2 YNNKEL (reference sequence). The CDR3 is 15 residues long. V gave up 1 base and J gave up 4 bases, with 10 bases separating them. As DNA, the CDR3 is TGTGCCAGCAGCCAAGCTGCCCGGTCCACCGGGGAGCTGTTTTTT. Translated, it gives CASSQAARSTGELFF.

The rearrangement uses TRBV2 and TRBJ1-5; D not certain. CDR3 size: 15 residues. Germline CDR1 is SNHLY and CDR2 is FYNNEI. V shed 7 bases and J shed 4 bases, with 17 bases lying between them. The CDR3 sequence is CASTVVGSGNQPQHF. The CDR3 region has the DNA TGTGCCAGCACCGTTGTCGGCTCGGGGAATCAGCCCCAGCATTTT.

J is TRBJ2-5 and V is TRBV19, with D perhaps TRBD1 (5 bases). This CDR3 spans 15 amino acids. Trimming removed 1 base from V and 5 bases from J, with 14 bases in between. CDR1 is LNHDA, CDR2 SQIVND, per germline (reference sequence). The CDR3 loop reads CASSIVGAGQETQYF. The CDR3 DNA sequence: TGTGCCAGTAGTATAGTCGGCGCAGGGCAGGAGACCCAGTACTTC.

The chain carries TRBV11-3 and TRBJ1-5; D possibly corresponds to TRBD1 (6 bases). The CDR3 runs to 20 residues. CDR1 SGHNT and CDR2 YENEEA come from the germline V gene. V was cut by 5 bases and J by 2 bases, with 28 bases left in between. CDR3 sequence reads: CASSPRPSRQNRVGNQPQHF. In nucleotides, the CDR3 is TGTGCCAGCAGCCCCCGTCCCTCCCGACAAAACAGGGTTGGCAATCAGCCCCAGCATTTT.

This chain joins TRBV7-8 and TRBJ2-3; D not certain. Between the trimmed V and J ends, which lost 6 bases and 0 bases, there was a span of 13 bases. Germline V lookup: CDR1 SGHVS, CDR2 FQNEAQ. The CDR3 consists of 15 residues. CDR3 nucleotide sequence: TGTGCCAGCAGGAGAGGTGGCGGTAGCACAGATACGCAGTATTTT. Encoded protein: CASRRGGGSTDTQYF.